The clone carrying this TCR beta chain was seen a few times. As yet, its antigen is unknown. This sample was taken from a study of CD8 T cells in ankylosing spondylitis. Per the germline V gene, CDR1 is MDHEN and CDR2 is SYDVKM. The CDR3 contains 16 residues. Trimming took off 4 bases at V and 1 base at J, with 16 bases between the two ends. TCRdb reprocessed the 5' RACE reads via MiXCR and lists one record per CDR3 protein. The profile shows about 170,000 distinct CDR3 sequences, 15% to 20% of them singletons. The study's findings and limits: Disease-linked clones reportedly showed significant enrichment in matched ankylosing spondylitis synovial fluid. Blood from ankylosing spondylitis patients appeared to carry a characteristic roughly eight-variant TCR beta motif.

This rearrangement joins TRBV28 to TRBJ2-5; tentative D call: TRBD2 (5 bases). The receptor was isolated from a male donor with ankylosing spondylitis or in good health (not recorded which). Sequencing input: blood, either unsorted or a sorted T cell fraction (not recorded which). The CDR3 DNA reads TGTGCCAGCAGTTCATCCAGGAGGCAGTCCCAAGAGACCCAGTACTTC. It codes for CASSSSRRQSQETQYF.